A selection of T cell receptor beta chains follows, all from one sample in a study of post-analysis software for immune sequencing data. TCRdb re-analysed the PCR reads in MiXCR, keeping a single row per CDR3 protein. There are 750,000 to 950,000 distinct CDR3 sequences in the sample; 53% occur only once, and 4% to 5.5% lies in the top ten. The specimen sequenced was blood. The receptors were sampled from a girl aged 10 to 17 with multiple sclerosis. CDR3s include the opening cysteine and the closing phenylalanine or tryptophan. D genes are given only for firm matches. Not all rows give a size; the values are once, few, many and, for expanded clones, a class.

size	V	J	D	DNA	CDR3
-	TRBV29-1	TRBJ2-5	-	TGCAGCGTCGGGTACAAGGGCCATACGACCCAGTACTTC	CSVGYKGHTTQYF
few	TRBV25-1	TRBJ2-7	TRBD1	TGTGCCAGCAGTTTGACAGGGGACCTACGAGAGCAGTACTTC	CASSLTGDLREQYF
-	TRBV7-6	TRBJ2-5	TRBD2	TGTGCCAGCAGCTCGGGACTAGTCGCTCAAGAGACCCAGTACTTC	CASSSGLVAQETQYF
once	TRBV20-1	TRBJ2-3	TRBD2	TGCAGTGCTAGCCTCCTAGCGGGGGGGCAGACAGATACGCAGTATTTT	CSASLLAGGQTDTQYF
few	TRBV6-6	TRBJ2-5	-	TGTGCCAGCAAAAGACTTGGGCCACAAGAGACCCAGTACTTC	CASKRLGPQETQYF
-	TRBV20-1	TRBJ2-5	TRBD1	TGCAGTGCTAGAGATAGGAACAGGGGGCGAGAAGAGCAGTACTTC	CSARDRNRGREEQYF
-	TRBV7-2	TRBJ1-1	TRBD1	TGTGCCAGCAGCGTATACAGGGGTCCCACTGAAGCTTTCTTT	CASSVYRGPTEAFF
once	TRBV29-1	TRBJ1-2	-	TGCAGCGTTGAAGGGGACGGACGCTATGGCTACACCTTC	CSVEGDGRYGYTF
few	TRBV7-9	TRBJ2-3	-	TGTGCCAGCAGCTCAATGTCTAGAGCTACGCAGTATTTT	CASSSMSRATQYF
-	TRBV6-6	TRBJ2-2	-	TGTGCCAGCAGTTACCAGGGGCACACCGGGGAGCTGTTTTTT	CASSYQGHTGELFF
-	TRBV7-2	TRBJ2-3	TRBD2	TGTGCCAGCAGCCATCTTTGGACTAGCGGGAGTAGGGGAGATACGCAGTATTTT	CASSHLWTSGSRGDTQYF
-	TRBV3-1	TRBJ2-7	-	TGTGCCAGCAGCCAAGAGAGCGGAGCCTACGAGCAGTACTTC	CASSQESGAYEQYF
-	TRBV27	TRBJ2-5	-	TGTGCCAGCAGTTTGGGACGGGGTGTGGCCCAGTACTTC	CASSLGRGVAQYF
-	TRBV5-1	TRBJ2-1	-	TGCGCCAGCAGCTTCCAGGAGGCATCCTACAATGAGCAGTTCTTC	CASSFQEASYNEQFF
-	TRBV18	TRBJ1-1	-	TGTGCCAGCGCCCCCGGGGGTTGGGGCACTGAAGCTTTCTTT	CASAPGGWGTEAFF
once	TRBV11-2	TRBJ2-3	-	TGTGCCAGCACCCAGGTAGGGGGATCTAGCACAGATACGCAGTATTTT	CASTQVGGSSTDTQYF
many	TRBV12-3/TRBV12-4	TRBJ2-5	TRBD2	TGTGCCAGCAGAAGGACTAGCGGGAATCAAGAGACCCAGTACTTC	CASRRTSGNQETQYF
few	TRBV5-5	TRBJ2-5	TRBD2	TGTGCCAGCAGCTTGGCAACCAGCGGGGGGCAAGAGACCCAGTACTTC	CASSLATSGGQETQYF
-	TRBV7-9	TRBJ2-7	-	TGTGCCAGCAGCTTAGGAGGTCCGGTGACCTACGAGCAGTACTTC	CASSLGGPVTYEQYF
-	TRBV7-2	TRBJ1-2	-	TGTGCCAGCAGCCGACCCTGGGGCAGTCTCTATGGCTACACCTTC	CASSRPWGSLYGYTF
-	TRBV12-3/TRBV12-4	TRBJ2-2	-	TGTGCCAGCCAGACCGGGTCGGGCACCGGGGAGCGGTTTTTT	CASQTGSGTGERFF